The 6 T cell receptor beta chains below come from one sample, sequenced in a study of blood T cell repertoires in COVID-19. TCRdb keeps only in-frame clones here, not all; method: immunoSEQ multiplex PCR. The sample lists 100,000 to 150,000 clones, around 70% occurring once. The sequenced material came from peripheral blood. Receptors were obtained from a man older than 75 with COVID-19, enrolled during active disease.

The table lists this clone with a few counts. This CDR3 reads CATSSLDRRNQPQHF. In DNA, the CDR3 is TGTGCCACCAGCTCGCTGGACAGGAGAAATCAGCCCCAGCATTTT. The chain is built from TRBV15 and TRBJ1-5; 7 positions agree with TRBD1. The CDR3 loop spans 15 amino acids. V dropped 5 bases and J dropped 4; count of bases not matched to a gene: 8. The germline V gene has CDR1 LNHNV and CDR2 YYDKDF (reference sequence).

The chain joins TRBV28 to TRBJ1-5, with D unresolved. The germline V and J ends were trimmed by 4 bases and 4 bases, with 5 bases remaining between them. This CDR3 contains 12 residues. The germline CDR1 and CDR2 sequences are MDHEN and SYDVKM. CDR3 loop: CASSSLNQPQHF. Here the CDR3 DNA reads TGTGCCAGCAGTTCACTTAATCAGCCCCAGCATTTT.

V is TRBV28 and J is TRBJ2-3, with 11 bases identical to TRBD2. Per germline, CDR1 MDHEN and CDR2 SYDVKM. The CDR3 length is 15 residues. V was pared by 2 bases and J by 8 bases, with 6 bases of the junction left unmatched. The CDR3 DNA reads TGTGCCAGCAGTTTACCCACTAGCGGGAGCGGTACGCAGTATTTT. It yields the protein CASSLPTSGSGTQYF.

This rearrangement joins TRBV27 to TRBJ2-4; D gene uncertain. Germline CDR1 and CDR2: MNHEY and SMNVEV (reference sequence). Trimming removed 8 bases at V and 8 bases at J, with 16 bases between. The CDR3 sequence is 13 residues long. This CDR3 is CASGVDRQYIQYF. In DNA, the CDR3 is TGTGCCAGCGGAGTGGATCGGCAATACATTCAGTACTTC.

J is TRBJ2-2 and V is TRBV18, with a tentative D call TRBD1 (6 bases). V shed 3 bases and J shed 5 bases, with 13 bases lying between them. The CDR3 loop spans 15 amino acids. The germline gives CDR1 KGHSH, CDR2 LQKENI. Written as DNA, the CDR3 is TGTGCCAGCTCACCGAGGACAGAGCGGACCGGGGAGCTGTTTTTT. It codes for CASSPRTERTGELFF. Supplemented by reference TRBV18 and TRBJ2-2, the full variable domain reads NAGVMQNPRHLVRRRGQEARLRCSPMKGHSHVYWYRQLPEEGLKFMVYLQKENIIDESGMPKERFSAEFPKEGPSILRIQQVVRGDSAAYFCASSPRTERTGELFFGEGSRLTVL.

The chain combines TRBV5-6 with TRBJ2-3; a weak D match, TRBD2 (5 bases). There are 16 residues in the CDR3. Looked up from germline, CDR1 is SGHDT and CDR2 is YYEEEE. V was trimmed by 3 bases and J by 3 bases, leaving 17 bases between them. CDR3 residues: CASSSDGVLRTDTQYF. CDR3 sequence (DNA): TGTGCCAGCAGCTCCGACGGGGTTTTAAGAACAGATACGCAGTATTTT.